This T cell receptor (beta chain) is drawn from a study of cytomegalovirus exposure and HLA in healthy donors listed by TCRdb under 2017. As for the study more broadly: In an earlier analysis of 587 of the donors, approximately 260 Gb of sequence data and approximately 100 million unique TCR beta sequences from about 190 million T cells were reported. Roughly 300 gigabases of sequencing data and approximately 85 million unique TCR sequences were included in an early release covering about 620 HLA-typed donors. Of the roughly 400 genotyped donors, approximately 83% fell in the genetic ancestry cluster associated with self-reported Caucasian donors. The aim of the study was to test whether cataloging public T cell receptors could identify signatures of past pathogen exposure. The study used immunosequencing to profile the T cell repertoires of under 700 subjects and linked those repertoires to cytomegalovirus serostatus. In addition to the first cohort of 666 subjects, a separate validation cohort of 100 to 150 different subjects was used. High-throughput TCR immunosequencing, statistical association of individual TCRs with disease status, and machine learning were combined to predict cytomegalovirus infection status. A later analysis re-examined previously published TCR beta repertoires from more than 550 donors and added high-resolution HLA genotyping to investigate patterns of TCR occurrence. The later analysis used no new phenotypic data to find candidate immune exposures, relying instead on TCR beta sequences and their occurrence across donors. An earlier analysis of 500 to 750 of the donors applied high-throughput TCR beta sequencing to assess whether each TCR beta V gene segment acted as functional or pseudogenic. Donor age, sex, ethnicity and CMV serostatus were compiled alongside the repertoire data. A later genetic analysis used genome-wide SNP genotypes for about 60% of the 666 donors, treating that subset as a discovery cohort. All discovery cohort repertoires had been generated on a single sequencing platform. HLA typing included class I and class II loci at four-digit resolution. The number of typed donors differed by locus: about 629-630 for A, B, C, DRB1 and DQB1; 500 to 550 for DQA1; some 610 for DPA1; and around 450 for DPB1. Four to six DR-DQ haplotypes were handled as single units for association and clustering, since linkage in the cohort was strong. Among over 350 genotyped donors of the cohort, an average of around 240,000 unique TCR beta nucleotide sequences were sequenced per donor, roughly a sixth of them non-productive.

The library was obtained by the immunoSEQ multiplex PCR assay. The multiplex PCR relied on a mix of 60 forward primers for TCR Vbeta segments and 13 reverse primers for TCR Jbeta segments. A multiplex PCR assay on genomic DNA amplified the CDR3 region of rearranged TCR beta genes. On the Illumina HiSeq System, the amplified TCR beta libraries were sequenced as 87-base-pair reads. The source study handled its data this way. In a later analysis, tens of millions of unique TCR beta chains were counted across the 666 repertoires, and about 9.9 million of these chains were shared by at least two donors. To remove PCR and sequencing errors, raw reads were error-corrected and collapsed into unique sequences using a nearest-neighbor algorithm that merged closely related sequences. To assign V, D and J gene segments, CDR3 sequences were aligned to IMGT reference sequences. For a sequence to be retained, a match of at least six nucleotides was required to both a V gene segment and a J gene segment. A rearrangement counted as productive if the CDR3 had no stop codons and remained in frame with V and J, and every other rearrangement counted as non-productive. Following IMGT convention, CDR3 was defined as the stretch from the second conserved V-encoded cysteine up to the conserved J-encoded phenylalanine. The earlier analysis of 587 of the donors excluded any sequence lacking an unambiguous match to a single V gene segment. In an earlier analysis of several hundred of the donors, V segments were called functional above 56.7% productive rearrangements and were called segregating when the between-donor standard deviation exceeded 5%. A statistical classification framework was developed to diagnose cytomegalovirus status using the catalog of TCR beta chain sequences. A later analysis assigned V and J genes by comparing TCR nucleotide sequences with IMGT/GENE-DB human TR gene sequences. A later analysis assigned CDR3 sequences and most-parsimonious VDJ recombination scenarios with the TCRdist pipeline. In a later analysis, each TCR beta chain was defined by its CDR3 amino acid sequence together with its V-gene family, and reads lacking a unique V-gene family were excluded. To address suspected cross-contamination and a sequencing artifact, a later analysis removed under 600 highly shared, low-generation-probability nucleotide sequences. In a later analysis, a clonal expansion index was calculated for each public chain from normalized within-repertoire ranks of inferred template counts. A later analysis computed generation probabilities with a VDJ recombination model fitted to out-of-frame rearrangements, and checked the results against IGoR. In a later analysis, TCR-TCR, TCR-HLA and TCR-CMV co-occurrence was scored with hypergeometric tests, and a repertoire-size bias correction was applied to TCR pairs. A later analysis estimated false discovery rates by permuting HLA or CMV assignments 20 times. In a later analysis, co-occurring TCRs were grouped with DBSCAN, and TCRdist sequence similarity was added when clustering was performed within HLA-allele-positive subsets. For co-occurrence clustering, repertoires with fewer than 30,000 or more than 120,000 public chains were excluded, along with five repertoires with anomalous nucleotide sharing. This is the immuneACCESS table as TCRdb keeps it, with only in-frame sequences that have V and J called. A part of the clones is gone; compared with another copy, unresolved V genes explain less than half, and the rest is unexplained. The V and J calls and clone size come from that table; D and trimming were worked out from the DNA. For this sample there are 100,000 to 150,000 clones; 83% appear just once. The ten largest account for around 3.5% of the sample.

This clone was counted between two and nine times. No antigen is known for it. Base quality data are lacking; no much larger clone is found one base away. The cohort comprised 550 to 700 healthy bone marrow donors. All cohort members were sampled while nominally healthy, although unrecorded immune exposures were likely present. The donor tested CMV seropositive, placing the donor among the approximately 290 seropositive members of the cohort. A peripheral blood sample was collected from each donor, and TCR beta sequencing was performed on peripheral blood mononuclear cells. The Qiagen DNeasy Blood Extraction Kit was used to extract genomic DNA from the blood cell samples. The full study reports these points: A later genetic analysis reported fewer N-insertions in productive TCRs among donors in an Asian-associated ancestry cluster than the approximately 700-donor mean. Most TCR sequences were seen in very few donors, while some public TCRs were found in many individuals. Assigning TCR associations to individual alleles was difficult when HLA alleles, especially DR and DQ, strongly co-occurred. According to a later analysis, TCR association rates differed among HLA loci, with DRB1 alleles showing the most associated TCRs and HLA-C alleles showing the fewest. A later analysis associated 17,000 or so TCR beta sequences with specific HLA alleles at a false discovery rate of 0.05. Sequencing depth was assumed to be roughly uniform across donors in the presence/absence analyses, though that assumption may not hold. HLA typing was unavailable for some donors at each locus, so association tests used only the typed subset. The authors suggested that the approach could potentially be generalized to other disease states and immunological phenotypes. A few of the identified cytomegalovirus-associated TCR beta chains were confirmed in vitro to be specific for cytomegalovirus antigens. CMV serostatus was the only immune exposure information available for the cohort. The 87-base-pair reads could not distinguish some IMGT-functional V segments, including TRBV6-2 and TRBV6-3, so those segments were excluded. Most CMV-associated TCR beta chains appeared to be HLA-restricted in a later analysis, and the HLA associations seemed to be driven largely by CMV exposure. The earlier analysis of about 600 of the donors excluded some 16 rarely observed V segments, including chromosome 9 orphons, because counts were too low. A group of highly shared sequence variants was considered likely to be a technical artifact of the sequencing pipeline. A later analysis reported that several top co-occurrence clusters appeared linked to parvovirus B19, influenza, CMV and Epstein-Barr virus. The classifier was reported to diagnose cytomegalovirus status with high specificity and sensitivity in both the original and validation cohorts. Broadly in line with IMGT annotations, most TCR beta V segments showed up in productive rearrangements about 87% or about 30% of the time in an earlier analysis of several hundred of the donors. Linkage disequilibrium might explain the correlated functional status among segregating V segments, but an unknown experimental factor could not be ruled out. Compared with equally common non-associated chains, HLA-associated TCR beta chains in a later analysis were more clonally expanded and had lower generation probabilities. A further reported finding was that TCR beta sequences accurately predicted the HLA-A and HLA-B alleles for most subjects in the first cohort. This cohort had only TCR beta chains sequenced, and the lack of alpha or paired-chain data limited which features could be detected. In a later genetic analysis, a missense DCLRE1C variant was associated with V-gene and J-gene trimming of TCR beta chains, and the association was replicated in an independent cohort. In the study, some 160 TCR beta chains were listed as associated with cytomegalovirus.

The CDR3 covers 16 residues, taking in both the cysteine and the phenylalanine. The DNA shown is the 48-base CDR3, in frame from base 1. CDR1 and CDR2 (SGHTA, FQGNSA) derive from the germline V gene. V and J are truncated by 1 base and 2 bases respectively, leaving an intervening sequence of 14 bases. Sequenced sample: PBMCs. This TCR came from a woman aged 40 to 50 in good health and CMV-seropositive. Here the chain combines TRBV7-2 and TRBJ2-5; TRBD2 is perhaps the D gene, given 6 matching bases. This receptor carries the CDR3 CASSLVRGAIQETQYF. In nucleotide form, the sequence is TGTGCCAGCAGCTTAGTGCGCGGGGCCATTCAAGAGACCCAGTACTTC.